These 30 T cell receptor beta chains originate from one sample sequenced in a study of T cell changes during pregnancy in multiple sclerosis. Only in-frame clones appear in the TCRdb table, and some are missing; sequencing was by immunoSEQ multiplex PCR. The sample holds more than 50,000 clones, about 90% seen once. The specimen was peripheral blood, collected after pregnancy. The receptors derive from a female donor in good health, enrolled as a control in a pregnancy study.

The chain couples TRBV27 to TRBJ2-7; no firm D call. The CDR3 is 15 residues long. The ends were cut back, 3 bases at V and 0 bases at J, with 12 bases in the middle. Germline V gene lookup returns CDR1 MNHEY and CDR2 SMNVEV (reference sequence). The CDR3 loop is CASSFKAESSYEQYF. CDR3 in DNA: TGTGCCAGCAGTTTTAAGGCGGAGAGCTCCTACGAGCAGTACTTC.

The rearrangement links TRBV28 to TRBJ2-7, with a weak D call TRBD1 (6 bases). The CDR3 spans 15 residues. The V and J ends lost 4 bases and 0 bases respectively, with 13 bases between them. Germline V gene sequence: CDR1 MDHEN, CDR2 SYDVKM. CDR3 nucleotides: TGTGCCAGCAGTTCCCCTTCAGGGGCCTCCTACGAGCAGTACTTC. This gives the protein CASSSPSGASYEQYF.

The chain's CDR3 is CSVEVRTNTGELFF. CDR3 in DNA: TGCAGCGTTGAAGTCCGGACAAACACCGGGGAGCTGTTTTTT. The genes are TRBV29-1 and TRBJ2-2; tentatively, D is TRBD1 (5 bases). CDR1 SQVTM and CDR2 ANQGSEA come from the germline V gene. The CDR3 has 14 amino acids. Trimming removed 1 base from V and 2 bases from J, with 8 bases in between.

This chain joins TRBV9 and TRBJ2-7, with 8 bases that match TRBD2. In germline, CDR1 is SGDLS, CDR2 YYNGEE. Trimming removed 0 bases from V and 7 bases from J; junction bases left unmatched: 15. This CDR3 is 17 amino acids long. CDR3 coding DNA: TGTGCCAGCAGCGTAGATGCTAGGGGAGCGGGAGCAGGTGAGCAGTACTTC. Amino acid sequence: CASSVDARGAGAGEQYF.

The CDR3 region has the DNA TGTGCCAGCAGCCCGGGACCGCGGGGAGAGACCCAGTACTTC. Protein: CASSPGPRGETQYF. The V and J genes are TRBV5-4 and TRBJ2-5, with D tentatively TRBD2 (6 bases). V lost 4 bases and J lost 4, with 14 bases in between. This CDR3 is built from 14 residues. Germline lookup yields CDR1 SGHNT and CDR2 YYREEE (reference sequence).

The CDR3: CASSYWPSGGNTIYF. CDR3 nucleotides: TGTGCCAGCAGTTACTGGCCCTCAGGCGGAAACACCATATATTTT. The chain links TRBV6-5 to TRBJ1-3, with D unclear. V lost 1 base, J lost 4 bases, and 11 bases lay in between. Germline V CDR1 and CDR2: MNHEY, SVGAGI. CDR3 length equals 15 residues.

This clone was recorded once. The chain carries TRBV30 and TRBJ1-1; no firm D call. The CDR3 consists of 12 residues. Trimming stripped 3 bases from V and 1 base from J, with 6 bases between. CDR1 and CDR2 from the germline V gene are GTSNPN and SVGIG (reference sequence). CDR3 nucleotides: TGTGCCTGGAGCGCAGAGAACACTGAAGCTTTCTTT. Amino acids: CAWSAENTEAFF.

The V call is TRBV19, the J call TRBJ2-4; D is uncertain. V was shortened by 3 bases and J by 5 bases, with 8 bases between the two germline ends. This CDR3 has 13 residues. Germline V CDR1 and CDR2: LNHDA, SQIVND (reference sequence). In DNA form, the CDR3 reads TGTGCCAGTAGTATGGGCCCTCAAAACATTCAGTACTTC. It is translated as CASSMGPQNIQYF.

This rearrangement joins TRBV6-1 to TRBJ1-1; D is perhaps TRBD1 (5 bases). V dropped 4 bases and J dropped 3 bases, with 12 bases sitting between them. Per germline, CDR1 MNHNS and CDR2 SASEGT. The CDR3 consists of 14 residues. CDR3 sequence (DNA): TGTGCCAGCAGTGGCCAGGGATGGTACACTGAAGCTTTCTTT. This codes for CASSGQGWYTEAFF.

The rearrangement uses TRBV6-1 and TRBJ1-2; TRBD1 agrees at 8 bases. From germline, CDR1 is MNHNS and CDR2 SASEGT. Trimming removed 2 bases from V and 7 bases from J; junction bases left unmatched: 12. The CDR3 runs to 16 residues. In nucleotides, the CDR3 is TGTGCCAGCAGTGAAAGTTTGGGGCAGGGGGCGGGTGGCTACACCTTC. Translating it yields CASSESLGQGAGGYTF.

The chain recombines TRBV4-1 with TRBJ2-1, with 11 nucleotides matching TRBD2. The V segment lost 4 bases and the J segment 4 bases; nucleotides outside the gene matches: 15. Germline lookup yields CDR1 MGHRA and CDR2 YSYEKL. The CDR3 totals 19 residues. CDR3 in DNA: TGCGCCAGCAGCCGGCCCCCCCTCACTAGCGGGGGTTCTTACAATGAGCAGTTCTTC. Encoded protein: CASSRPPLTSGGSYNEQFF.

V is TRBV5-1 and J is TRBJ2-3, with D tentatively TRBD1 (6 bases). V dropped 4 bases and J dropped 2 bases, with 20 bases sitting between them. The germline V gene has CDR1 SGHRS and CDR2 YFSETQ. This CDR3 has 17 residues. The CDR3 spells CASSPPNLGAPTDTQYF. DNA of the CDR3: TGCGCCAGCAGCCCACCTAACTTGGGGGCACCCACAGATACGCAGTATTTT.

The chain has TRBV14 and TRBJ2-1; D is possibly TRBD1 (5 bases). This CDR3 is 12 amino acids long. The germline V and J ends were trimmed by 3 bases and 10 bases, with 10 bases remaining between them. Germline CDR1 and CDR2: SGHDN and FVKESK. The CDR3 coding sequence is TGTGCCAGCAGCCAGCCCAACAGGGAGCAGTTCTTC. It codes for CASSQPNREQFF.

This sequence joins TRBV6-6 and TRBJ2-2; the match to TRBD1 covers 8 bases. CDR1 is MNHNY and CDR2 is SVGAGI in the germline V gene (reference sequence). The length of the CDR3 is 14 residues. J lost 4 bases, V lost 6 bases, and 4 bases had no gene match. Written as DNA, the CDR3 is TGTGCCAGCAGATCAACAGGGGGCACCGGGGAGCTGTTTTTT. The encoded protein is CASRSTGGTGELFF.

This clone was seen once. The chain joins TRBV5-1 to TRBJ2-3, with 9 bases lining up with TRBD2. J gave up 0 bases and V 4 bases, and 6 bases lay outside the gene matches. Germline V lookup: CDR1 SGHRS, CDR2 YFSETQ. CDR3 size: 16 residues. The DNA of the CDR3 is TGCGCCAGCAGCCTACGACTAGCGGCTAGCACAGATACGCAGTATTTT. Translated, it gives CASSLRLAASTDTQYF. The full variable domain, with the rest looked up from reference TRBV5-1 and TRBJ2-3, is KAGVTQTPRYLIKTRGQQVTLSCSPISGHRSVSWYQQTPGQGLQFLFEYFSETQRNKGNFPGRFSGRQFSNSRSEMNVSTLELGDSALYLCASSLRLAASTDTQYFGPGTRLTVL.

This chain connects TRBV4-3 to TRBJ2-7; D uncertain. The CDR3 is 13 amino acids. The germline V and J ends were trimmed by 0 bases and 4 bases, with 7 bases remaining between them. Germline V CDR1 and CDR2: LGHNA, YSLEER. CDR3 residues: CASSQDRSYEQYF. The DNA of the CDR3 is TGCGCCAGCAGCCAAGATAGATCTTACGAGCAGTACTTC.

CDR3 coding DNA: TGTGCCAGCAGGCAGACAGGGGGATGGAATCAGCCCCAGCATTTT. It codes for CASRQTGGWNQPQHF. The chain is built from TRBV6-1 and TRBJ1-5; 9 bases fit TRBD1. J lost 4 bases, V lost 6 bases, and 7 bases had no gene match. The CDR3 spans 15 residues. Germline CDR1 MNHNS, CDR2 SASEGT.

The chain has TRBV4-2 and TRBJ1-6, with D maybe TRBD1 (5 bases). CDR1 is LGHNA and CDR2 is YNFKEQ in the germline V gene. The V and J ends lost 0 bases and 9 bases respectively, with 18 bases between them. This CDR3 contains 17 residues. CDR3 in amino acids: CASSQDELRQGGSPLHF. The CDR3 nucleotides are TGTGCCAGCAGCCAAGATGAACTCCGGCAGGGAGGTTCACCCCTCCACTTT.

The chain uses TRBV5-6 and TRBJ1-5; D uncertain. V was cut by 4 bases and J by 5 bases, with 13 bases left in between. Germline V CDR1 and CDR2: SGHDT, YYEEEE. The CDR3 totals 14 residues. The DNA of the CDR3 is TGTGCCAGCAGCAGGAGGATCGCCCATCAGCCCCAGCATTTT. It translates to CASSRRIAHQPQHF.

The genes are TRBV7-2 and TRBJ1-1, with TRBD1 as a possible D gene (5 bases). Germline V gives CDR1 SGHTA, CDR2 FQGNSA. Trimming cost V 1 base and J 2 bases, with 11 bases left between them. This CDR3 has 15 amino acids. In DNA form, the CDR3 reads TGTGCCAGCAGCTTAGATGGGGACTCAAACACTGAAGCTTTCTTT. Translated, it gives CASSLDGDSNTEAFF.

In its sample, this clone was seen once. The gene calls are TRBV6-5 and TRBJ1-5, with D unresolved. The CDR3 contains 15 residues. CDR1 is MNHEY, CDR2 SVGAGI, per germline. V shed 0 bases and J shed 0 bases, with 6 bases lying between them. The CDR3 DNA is TGTGCCAGCAGTTACTCGAGGTTTAGCAATCAGCCCCAGCATTTT. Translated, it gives CASSYSRFSNQPQHF.

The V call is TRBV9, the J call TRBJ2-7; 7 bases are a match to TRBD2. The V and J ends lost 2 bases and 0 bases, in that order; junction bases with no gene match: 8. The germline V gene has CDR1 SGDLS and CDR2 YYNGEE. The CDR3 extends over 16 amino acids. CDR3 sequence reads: CASSVGGTAGSYEQYF. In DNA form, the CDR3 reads TGTGCCAGCAGCGTGGGAGGGACCGCCGGCTCCTACGAGCAGTACTTC.

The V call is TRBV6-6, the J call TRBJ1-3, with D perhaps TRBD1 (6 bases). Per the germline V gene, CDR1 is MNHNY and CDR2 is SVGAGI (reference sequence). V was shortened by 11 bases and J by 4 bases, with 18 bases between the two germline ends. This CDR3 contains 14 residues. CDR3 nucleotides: TGTGCCGGGGCGGAAGGGACAACCGGAAACACCATATATTTT. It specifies CAGAEGTTGNTIYF.

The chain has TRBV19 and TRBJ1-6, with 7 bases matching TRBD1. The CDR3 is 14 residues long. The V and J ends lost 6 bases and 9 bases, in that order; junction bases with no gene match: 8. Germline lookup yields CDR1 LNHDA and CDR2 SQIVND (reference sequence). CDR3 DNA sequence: TGTGCCAGTAGATCGGGTACAGGGGCTTCACCCCTCCACTTT. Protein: CASRSGTGASPLHF.

For the CDR3, the DNA is TGCGCCAGCAGCCAATCTCCGTTAACAGGGAGCGATTCACCCCTCCACTTT. It translates to CASSQSPLTGSDSPLHF. The rearrangement uses TRBV4-1 and TRBJ1-6, with D possibly being TRBD1 (6 bases). CDR3 length equals 17 residues. Trimming took 2 bases from V and 8 from J, leaving 19 bases between them. Germline V gene sequence: CDR1 MGHRA, CDR2 YSYEKL.

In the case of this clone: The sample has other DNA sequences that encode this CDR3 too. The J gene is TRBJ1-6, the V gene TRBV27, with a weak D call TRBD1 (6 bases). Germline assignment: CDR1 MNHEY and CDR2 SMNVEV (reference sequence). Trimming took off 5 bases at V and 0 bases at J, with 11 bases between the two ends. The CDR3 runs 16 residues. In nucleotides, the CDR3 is TGTGCCAGCAGTGCCCAGGGGCGCTCCTATAATTCACCCCTCCACTTT. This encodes CASSAQGRSYNSPLHF.

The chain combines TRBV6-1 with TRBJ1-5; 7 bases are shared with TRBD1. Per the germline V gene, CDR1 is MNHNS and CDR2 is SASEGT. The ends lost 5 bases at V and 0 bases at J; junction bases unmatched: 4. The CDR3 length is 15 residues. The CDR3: CASSRTGISNQPQHF. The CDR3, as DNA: TGTGCCAGCAGTAGGACAGGAATTAGCAATCAGCCCCAGCATTTT.

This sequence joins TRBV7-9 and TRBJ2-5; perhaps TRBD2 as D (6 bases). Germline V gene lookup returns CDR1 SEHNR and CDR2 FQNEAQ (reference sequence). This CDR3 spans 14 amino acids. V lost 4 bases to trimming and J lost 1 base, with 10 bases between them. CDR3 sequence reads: CASSSRLGQETQYF. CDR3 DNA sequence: TGTGCCAGCAGCTCCCGACTAGGCCAAGAGACCCAGTACTTC.

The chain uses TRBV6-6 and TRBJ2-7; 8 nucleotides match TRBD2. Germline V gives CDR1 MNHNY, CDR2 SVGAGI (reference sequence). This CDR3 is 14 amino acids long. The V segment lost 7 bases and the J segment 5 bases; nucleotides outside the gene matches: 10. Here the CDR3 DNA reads TGTGCCAGCAAGAGGGGCTCAGCGGGGGACGAGCAGTACTTC. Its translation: CASKRGSAGDEQYF.

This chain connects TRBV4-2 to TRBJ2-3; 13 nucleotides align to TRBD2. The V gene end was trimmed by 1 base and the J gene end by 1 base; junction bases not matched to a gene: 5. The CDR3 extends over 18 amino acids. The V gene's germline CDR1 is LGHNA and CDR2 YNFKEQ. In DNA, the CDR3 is TGTGCCAGCAGCCAAGGAGAAGGACTAGCGGGAGGCACAGATACGCAGTATTTT. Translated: CASSQGEGLAGGTDTQYF.